These 8 T cell receptor beta chains were sequenced from one sample in a study of blood T cell repertoires in COVID-19. TCRdb keeps only in-frame clones here, not all; method: immunoSEQ multiplex PCR. Among about 250,000 clones listed, about nine tenths were seen once. Sequencing was carried out using PBMCs or T cells enriched from blood (not recorded which). The receptors were sampled from a young woman with acute COVID-19.

The CDR3 reads CASSLGQVPNTEAFF. The CDR3 nucleotides are TGTGCCAGCAGCTTGGGACAGGTGCCGAACACTGAAGCTTTCTTT. The chain joins TRBV5-6 to TRBJ1-1, with TRBD1 as a possible D gene (6 bases). Germline assignment: CDR1 SGHDT and CDR2 YYEEEE. CDR3 size: 15 residues. Trimming stripped 0 bases from V and 1 base from J, with 10 bases between.

This chain joins TRBV28 and TRBJ1-2; TRBD1 matches 10 bases. CDR3 length: 16 amino acids. Per the germline V gene, CDR1 is MDHEN and CDR2 is SYDVKM. Losses at the gene ends were 6 bases for V and 8 bases for J; bases not matched to a gene: 15. CDR3 nucleotide sequence: TGTGCCAGCAGCGTGGGACAGGGGATCATGGGGTTCGGCTACACCTTC. Translating gives CASSVGQGIMGFGYTF.

J is TRBJ2-3 and V is TRBV5-1, with 8 nucleotides matching TRBD1. The V segment lost 4 bases and the J segment 0 bases; nucleotides outside the gene matches: 4. The V gene's germline CDR1 is SGHRS and CDR2 YFSETQ. The CDR3 has 15 residues. The CDR3 bases are TGCGCCAGCAGCACCAGGGGGCCTAGCACAGATACGCAGTATTTT. Protein: CASSTRGPSTDTQYF.

The chain joins TRBV4-1 to TRBJ1-5, with D possibly matching TRBD1 (6 bases). The CDR3 contains 17 residues. Germline V CDR1 and CDR2: MGHRA, YSYEKL. Trimming took 2 bases from V and 2 from J, leaving 16 bases between them. CDR3 sequence: CASSQSGIQGRNQPQHF. CDR3 in DNA: TGCGCCAGCAGCCAATCTGGAATACAGGGCCGCAATCAGCCCCAGCATTTT.

The chain is built from TRBV2 and TRBJ2-7; 7 bases map to TRBD2. Unmatched junction bases numbered 19, after V lost 3 bases and J lost 5 bases. The CDR3 is made up of 18 amino acids. CDR1 SNHLY and CDR2 FYNNEI come from the germline V gene. The CDR3 DNA reads as TGTGCCAGCAGTGAGTCGCCGGGACTAAACACCCCGGGTAACGAGCAGTACTTC. Its protein product is CASSESPGLNTPGNEQYF. The complete variable domain, with remaining parts taken from reference TRBV2 and TRBJ2-7, reads EPEVTQTPSHQVTQMGQEVILRCVPISNHLYFYWYRQILGQKVEFLVSFYNNEISEKSEIFDDQFSVERPDGSNFTLKIRSTKLEDSAMYFCASSESPGLNTPGNEQYFGPGTRLTVT.

The V and J genes are TRBV2 and TRBJ1-5; the match to TRBD1 covers 7 bases. CDR3 length equals 12 residues. Germline V gene data show CDR1 as SNHLY and CDR2 as FYNNEI. The V gene end was trimmed by 9 bases and the J gene end by 7 bases; junction bases not matched to a gene: 6. The CDR3 nucleotides are TGTGCCAGTAGACAGGGAGGACAGCCCCAGCATTTT. Protein product: CASRQGGQPQHF. The full variable domain, its missing parts supplied by reference TRBV2 and TRBJ1-5, is EPEVTQTPSHQVTQMGQEVILRCVPISNHLYFYWYRQILGQKVEFLVSFYNNEISEKSEIFDDQFSVERPDGSNFTLKIRSTKLEDSAMYFCASRQGGQPQHFGDGTRLSIL.

The CDR3 is CASTSGTGTEKLFF. In DNA, the CDR3 is TGTGCCAGCACCTCAGGGACAGGGACTGAAAAACTGTTTTTT. The rearrangement uses TRBV28 and TRBJ1-4, with TRBD1 matching over 9 bases. Germline lookup yields CDR1 MDHEN and CDR2 SYDVKM. The CDR3 has 14 residues. V was pared by 7 bases and J by 7 bases, with 7 bases of the junction left unmatched.

V and J are TRBV6-5 and TRBJ2-3; 11 nucleotides match TRBD2. The V segment lost 11 bases and the J segment 1 base; nucleotides outside the gene matches: 5. The CDR3 consists of 14 residues. Germline lookup yields CDR1 MNHEY and CDR2 SVGAGI. CDR3 protein: CAGTTSGGTDTQYF. Here the CDR3 DNA reads TGTGCCGGAACGACTAGCGGGGGCACAGATACGCAGTATTTT.